This entry is about one T cell receptor beta chain. This record belongs to a study of blood T cell repertoires in COVID-19. This CDR3 is built from 15 residues. Germline values: CDR1 SGHAT, CDR2 FQNNGV. Germline trimming cut 1 base from V and 3 bases from J; bases unmatched to any gene: 5. Sequenced by immunoSEQ multiplex PCR; TCRdb stores in-frame clones only, minus some. The sample includes fewer than 100,000 clones, under 85% seen only once; the top ten take roughly a quarter. The rearrangement joins TRBV11-2 to TRBJ1-1; 7 nucleotides line up with TRBD1. The TCR sequence derives from an older man with acute or convalescent COVID-19. Material for sequencing was peripheral blood. CDR3 nucleotides: TGTGCCAGCAGCTTAGGAGGGGGCTGGGACACTGAAGCTTTCTTT. Protein sequence: CASSLGGGWDTEAFF.